This T cell receptor beta chain was profiled in a study of cytomegalovirus exposure and HLA in healthy donors. Per germline, CDR1 LGHNA and CDR2 YNFKEQ. Deletions cut 2 bases from V and 8 bases from J, with 16 bases between. This CDR3 contains 15 residues. It was with 60 Vbeta and 13 Jbeta primers that the PCR ran. Libraries were prepared by immunoSEQ multiplex PCR; TCRdb keeps only in-frame clonotypes and omits some of them. Of about 150,000 clones in the sample, 80% to 85% were seen once. The chain employs TRBV4-2 and TRBJ2-4, with TRBD2 as a possible D gene (5 bases). The sample consisted of PBMCs. This receptor was obtained from a male donor in good health and CMV-seronegative. The CDR3 region is CASSQRRSEWDIQYF. The CDR3 DNA reads TGTGCCAGCAGCCAAAGGAGGAGTGAGTGGGACATTCAGTACTTC.